These 26 T cell receptor beta chains originate from one sample sequenced in a study of CD8+ T cells in alopecia areata. Sequencing relied on a cDNA template that was reverse transcribed from extracted RNA. Sequenced by immunoSEQ multiplex PCR; TCRdb stores in-frame clones only, minus some. The sample has around 270,000 clones; 58% are singletons. Regarding treatment: oral pan-JAK inhibitor, 5-10 mg twice daily. The sample in question was CD4+ T cells sorted from blood, obtained at week 24, from a patient treated with tofacitinib. The receptors were sampled from a human donor with alopecia areata.

The V call is TRBV9, the J call TRBJ2-5; the D gene is possibly TRBD1 (6 bases). The CDR3 is 16 residues long. Germline values: CDR1 SGDLS, CDR2 YYNGEE. V was pared by 0 bases and J by 4 bases, with 16 bases between. CDR3 DNA: TGTGCCAGCAGCGTAGGAGGGACAATGGGACGAGAGACCCAGTACTTC. The encoded protein is CASSVGGTMGRETQYF.

This sequence joins TRBV29-1 and TRBJ1-1; TRBD1 matches at 9 bases. Germline CDR1 is SQVTM and CDR2 is ANQGSEA. The length of the CDR3 is 14 residues. Trimming removed 4 bases from V and 2 bases from J; junction bases left unmatched: 5. The CDR3 DNA reads TGCAGCGTTGTTGGGGGACAGGGCAACACTGAAGCTTTCTTT. It codes for CSVVGGQGNTEAFF.

The V gene is TRBV4-2, the J gene TRBJ2-5; TRBD1 aligns across 11 bases. Germline lookup yields CDR1 LGHNA and CDR2 YNFKEQ. The junction had 10 bases not matched to a gene; V was cut back by 2 bases and J by 5 bases. This CDR3 is 17 amino acids long. CDR3 in amino acids: CASSQRGRTGGTETQYF. Written as DNA, the CDR3 is TGTGCCAGCAGCCAAAGGGGGAGGACAGGGGGCACGGAGACCCAGTACTTC.

This chain uses TRBV7-2 with TRBJ2-5; 8 positions match TRBD2. This CDR3 has 13 residues. The germline CDR1 and CDR2 sequences are SGHTA and FQGNSA. The junction had 8 bases not matched to a gene; V was cut back by 4 bases and J by 10 bases. CDR3 loop: CASSSLLAAHQYF. CDR3 nucleotides: TGTGCCAGCAGCTCACTACTAGCGGCCCACCAGTACTTC.

The J gene is TRBJ2-3, the V gene TRBV30, with D uncertain. The CDR3 runs to 13 residues. Germline CDR1 GTSNPN, CDR2 SVGIG (reference sequence). The ends were cut back, 1 base at V and 1 base at J, with 6 bases in the middle. For the CDR3, the DNA is TGTGCCTGGAGTGACAGTCGCACAGATACGCAGTATTTT. Translation gives CAWSDSRTDTQYF.

The table lists this clone with a few counts. This chain joins TRBV7-2 and TRBJ2-5, with D tentatively TRBD1 (6 bases). The CDR3 has 15 amino acids. V gave up 4 bases and J gave up 0 bases, with 12 bases separating them. Germline V gene lookup returns CDR1 SGHTA and CDR2 FQGNSA. CDR3 region: CASSSTGIYQETQYF. The DNA for the CDR3 is TGTGCCAGCAGCTCGACAGGAATCTACCAAGAGACCCAGTACTTC.

On this clone: The sample has other DNA sequences that encode this CDR3 too. The chain uses TRBV29-1 and TRBJ2-5; the D gene is possibly TRBD1 (7 bases). Looked up from germline, CDR1 is SQVTM and CDR2 is ANQGSEA. CDR3 length: 12 residues. Deletions cut 4 bases from V and 5 bases from J, with 11 bases between. CDR3 region: CSVVPGGETQYF. The CDR3 DNA follows: TGCAGCGTTGTCCCAGGGGGGGAGACCCAGTACTTC. The entire variable domain, with the rest obtained from reference TRBV29-1 and TRBJ2-5, is as follows: SAVISQKPSRDICQRGTSLTIQCQVDSQVTMMFWYRQQPGQSLTLIATANQGSEATYESGFVIDKFPISRPNLTFSTLTVSNMSPEDSSIYLCSVVPGGETQYFGPGTRLLVL.

The chain couples TRBV27 to TRBJ1-6, with D uncertain. CDR3 length equals 12 residues. CDR1 MNHEY and CDR2 SMNVEV come from the germline V gene (reference sequence). V was shortened by 8 bases and J by 14 bases, with 16 bases between the two germline ends. CDR3 amino acids: CASGSTQWALHF. The CDR3 DNA follows: TGTGCCAGCGGATCGACCCAATGGGCCCTCCACTTT.

The chain employs TRBV12-5 and TRBJ1-4; 7 bases fit TRBD1. The ends lost 3 bases at V and 5 bases at J; junction bases unmatched: 9. CDR3 length: 16 residues. Germline V lookup: CDR1 LGHNT, CDR2 FRNRAP. As DNA, the CDR3 is TGTGCTAGTGGTTTAGCTAGGGACAGCTTAAATGAAAAACTGTTTTTT. Encoded protein: CASGLARDSLNEKLFF.

The rearrangement uses TRBV5-1 and TRBJ2-1, with 10 bases lining up with TRBD2. V gave up 4 bases and J gave up 6 bases; unmatched junction bases: 7. There are 15 residues in the CDR3. The germline V gene has CDR1 SGHRS and CDR2 YFSETQ. CDR3: CASSRPGLAVNEQFF. The CDR3 DNA is TGCGCCAGCAGCCGGCCAGGACTAGCGGTCAATGAGCAGTTCTTC. Variable domain in full (rest from reference TRBV5-1 and TRBJ2-1): KAGVTQTPRYLIKTRGQQVTLSCSPISGHRSVSWYQQTPGQGLQFLFEYFSETQRNKGNFPGRFSGRQFSNSRSEMNVSTLELGDSALYLCASSRPGLAVNEQFFGPGTRLTVL.

The chain links TRBV4-2 to TRBJ2-3, with TRBD2 matching 13 bases. The CDR3 runs to 15 residues. J gave up 2 bases and V 5 bases, and 1 base lay outside the gene matches. CDR1 LGHNA and CDR2 YNFKEQ come from the germline V gene. CDR3 coding DNA: TGTGCCAGCAGCGGGACTAGCGGGGACACAGATACGCAGTATTTT. Its translation: CASSGTSGDTDTQYF.

The gene calls are TRBV7-2 and TRBJ1-2, with D perhaps TRBD1 (5 bases). This CDR3 contains 15 residues. V lost 2 bases, J lost 0 bases, and 10 bases lay in between. CDR1 is SGHTA and CDR2 is FQGNSA in the germline V gene. As DNA, the CDR3 is TGTGCCAGCAGCTTACAGGGAGGGCCTAACTATGGCTACACCTTC. Its translation: CASSLQGGPNYGYTF.

The V gene is TRBV30, the J gene TRBJ1-2; 7 bases align to TRBD1. Trimming at V came to 4 bases and at J to 3 bases, leaving 2 bases not matched to a gene. In germline, CDR1 is GTSNPN, CDR2 SVGIG (reference sequence). The CDR3 totals 12 residues. CDR3: CAWTTGDYGYTF. The CDR3 DNA reads TGTGCCTGGACTACAGGGGACTATGGCTACACCTTC.

This clone showed up just a few times. The V gene is TRBV30, the J gene TRBJ2-7; 9 positions match TRBD1. The CDR3 is 15 residues long. V lost 3 bases to trimming and J lost 6 bases; unmatched junction nucleotides: 12. Germline CDR1 is GTSNPN and CDR2 is SVGIG (reference sequence). The CDR3 sequence is CAWSPRRTGAGEQYF. DNA of the CDR3: TGTGCCTGGAGCCCCCGGAGGACAGGGGCGGGCGAGCAGTACTTC. Supplemented by reference TRBV30 and TRBJ2-7, the full variable domain reads SQTIHQWPATLVQPVGSPLSLECTVEGTSNPNLYWYRQAAGRGLQLLFYSVGIGQISSEVPQNLSASRPQDRQFILSSKKLLLSDSGFYLCAWSPRRTGAGEQYFGPGTRLTVT.

This clone was detected a few times. The chain links TRBV9 to TRBJ2-6; 8 bases fit TRBD1. The V gene's germline CDR1 is SGDLS and CDR2 YYNGEE. The CDR3 extends over 19 amino acids. J lost 2 bases, V lost 5 bases, and 15 bases had no gene match. This CDR3 is CASSSRVPGQATGANVLTF. The CDR3 DNA is TGTGCCAGCAGTAGCCGTGTTCCGGGACAGGCTACTGGGGCCAACGTCCTGACTTTC.

This clone has a count of ten or more. V and J are TRBV10-3 and TRBJ2-3; 7 nucleotides agree with TRBD2. The CDR3 runs to 13 residues. V was clipped by 7 bases and J by 1 base; unmatched bases: 2. Germline CDR1 and CDR2: ENHRY and SYGVKD. The DNA for the CDR3 is TGTGCCATCATGGCGGGGGGCACAGATACGCAGTATTTT. Amino acids: CAIMAGGTDTQYF.

The rearrangement links TRBV30 to TRBJ1-1, with D tentatively TRBD1 (5 bases). From germline, CDR1 is GTSNPN and CDR2 SVGIG (reference sequence). The V and J ends lost 0 bases and 5 bases respectively, with 16 bases between them. This CDR3 region has 15 residues. CDR3 in amino acids: CAWSVAGTTVTEAFF. The CDR3 DNA sequence: TGTGCCTGGAGTGTAGCCGGGACCACGGTAACTGAAGCTTTCTTT.

As for this clone: Other DNA sequences from this sample encode an identical CDR3 as well. The rearrangement uses TRBV5-1 and TRBJ1-5; no reliable D call. Trimming took off 0 bases at V and 2 bases at J, with 6 bases between the two ends. Per the germline V gene, CDR1 is SGHRS and CDR2 is YFSETQ. The CDR3 extends over 14 amino acids. The CDR3 is CASSLEGGNQPQHF. DNA of the CDR3: TGCGCCAGCAGCTTGGAGGGAGGCAATCAGCCCCAGCATTTT.

Concerning this clone: Different DNA sequences within this sample yield the same CDR3. The gene calls are TRBV7-2 and TRBJ2-2; no firm D call. The CDR3 runs 14 residues. CDR1 is SGHTA, CDR2 FQGNSA, per germline. V lost 1 base, J lost 1 base, and 4 bases lay in between. In nucleotides, the CDR3 is TGTGCCAGCAGCTTAGGGGGGAACACCGGGGAGCTGTTTTTT. This sequence encodes CASSLGGNTGELFF.

The V gene is TRBV23-1, the J gene TRBJ1-4; 7 nucleotides align to TRBD1. TRBV23-1 is reported as an ORF; its role is uncertain. The CDR3 extends over 12 amino acids. Trimming cost V 9 bases and J 3 bases; bases outside gene matches: 1. In DNA, the CDR3 is TGCGCCAGTGGGACAGCTAATGAAAAACTGTTTTTT. This encodes CASGTANEKLFF.

This clone was detected a few times. V and J are TRBV7-9 and TRBJ1-1, with D possibly matching TRBD1 (5 bases). The V end lost 2 bases, the J end lost 5 bases, and 12 bases lay between the germline ends. CDR3 length: 14 residues. Germline V gives CDR1 SEHNR, CDR2 FQNEAQ (reference sequence). The CDR3 spells CASSLISRDTEAFF. In DNA form, the CDR3 reads TGTGCCAGCAGCTTAATCTCCAGGGATACTGAAGCTTTCTTT.

The chain uses TRBV18 and TRBJ2-7; 9 bases align to TRBD1. There are 14 residues in the CDR3. V was clipped by 3 bases and J by 4 bases; unmatched bases: 4. Germline V CDR1 and CDR2: KGHSH, LQKENI. CDR3 amino acids: CASSPGQGFYEQYF. Written as DNA, the CDR3 is TGTGCCAGCTCACCGGGACAGGGATTTTACGAGCAGTACTTC.

This clone came up many times. The chain recombines TRBV7-9 with TRBJ1-2; D remains unclear. CDR3 length: 12 amino acids. Germline CDR1 reads SEHNR; CDR2 reads FQNEAQ (reference sequence). V lost 4 bases and J 13 bases, leaving 16 bases between the germline ends. DNA for the CDR3: TGTGCCAGCAGCTCGGGCCGAGTTATTACCACCTTC. It codes for CASSSGRVITTF. Using reference TRBV7-9 and TRBJ1-2 for the parts outside the CDR3, the full variable domain is DTGVSQNPRHKITKRGQNVTFRCDPISEHNRLYWYRQTLGQGPEFLTYFQNEAQLEKSRLLSDRFSAERPKGSFSTLEIQRTEQGDSAMYLCASSSGRVITTFGSGTRLTVV.

The rearrangement joins TRBV5-4 to TRBJ2-7; 11 bases line up with TRBD2. In germline, CDR1 is SGHNT, CDR2 YYREEE (reference sequence). The CDR3 loop spans 14 amino acids. V shed 4 bases and J 7 bases; nucleotides not matched to a gene: 7. CDR3 in amino acids: CASSATSGVGEQYF. CDR3 in DNA: TGTGCCAGCAGCGCGACTAGCGGGGTGGGAGAGCAGTACTTC.

The chain has TRBV2 and TRBJ2-5; possibly TRBD1 or TRBD2 for D (5 bases each). Germline CDR1 reads SNHLY; CDR2 reads FYNNEI. This CDR3 comprises 15 residues. Trimming removed 2 bases from V and 7 bases from J, with 17 bases in between. CDR3 sequence reads: CASSETPGPGGTQYF. The CDR3 DNA sequence: TGTGCCAGCAGTGAAACTCCGGGACCCGGAGGGACCCAGTACTTC.

The rearrangement links TRBV6-5 to TRBJ1-1; D is possibly TRBD1 (5 bases). V lost 7 bases to trimming and J lost 7 bases, with 10 bases between them. The CDR3 consists of 11 residues. From germline, CDR1 is MNHEY and CDR2 SVGAGI. The CDR3 nucleotides read TGTGCCAGCAATCGGGGCAATGAAGCTTTCTTT. Translation gives CASNRGNEAFF.